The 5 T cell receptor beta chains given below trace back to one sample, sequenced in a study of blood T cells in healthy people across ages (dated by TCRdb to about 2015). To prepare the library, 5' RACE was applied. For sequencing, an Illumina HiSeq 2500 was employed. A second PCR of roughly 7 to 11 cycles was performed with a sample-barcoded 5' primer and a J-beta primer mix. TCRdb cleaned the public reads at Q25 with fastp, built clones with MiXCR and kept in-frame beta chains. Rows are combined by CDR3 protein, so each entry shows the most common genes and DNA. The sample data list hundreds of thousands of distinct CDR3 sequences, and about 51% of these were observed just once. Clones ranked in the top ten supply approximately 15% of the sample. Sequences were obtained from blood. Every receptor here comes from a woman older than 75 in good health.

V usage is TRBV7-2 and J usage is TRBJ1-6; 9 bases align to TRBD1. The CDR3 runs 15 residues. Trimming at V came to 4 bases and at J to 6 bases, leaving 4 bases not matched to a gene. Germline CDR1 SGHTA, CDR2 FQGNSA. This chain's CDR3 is CASSSGQGRNSPLHF. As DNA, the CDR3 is TGTGCCAGCAGCTCAGGACAGGGGCGTAATTCACCCCTCCACTTT.

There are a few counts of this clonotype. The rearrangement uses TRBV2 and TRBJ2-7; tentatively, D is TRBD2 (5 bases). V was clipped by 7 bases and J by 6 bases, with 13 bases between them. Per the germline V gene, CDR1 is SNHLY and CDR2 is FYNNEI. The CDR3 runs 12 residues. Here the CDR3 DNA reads TGTGCCAGCAAACGAACTAGTCTCGAGCAGTACTTC. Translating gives CASKRTSLEQYF.

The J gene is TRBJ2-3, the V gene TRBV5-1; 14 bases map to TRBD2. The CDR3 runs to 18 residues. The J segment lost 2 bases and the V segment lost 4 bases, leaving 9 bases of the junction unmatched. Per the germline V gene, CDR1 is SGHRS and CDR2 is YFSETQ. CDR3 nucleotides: TGCGCCAGCAGCAAAAGTGGGACTAGCGGGGGCACCACAGATACGCAGTATTTT. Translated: CASSKSGTSGGTTDTQYF.

The CDR3 region has the DNA TGTGCCAGCAGCCAATCAGGCAGGCCACATCCGCCCCAGCATTTT. It yields the protein CASSQSGRPHPPQHF. The chain carries TRBV7-2 and TRBJ1-5; D is ambiguous. The ends were cut back, 5 bases at V and 9 bases at J, with 20 bases in the middle. The V gene's germline CDR1 is SGHTA and CDR2 FQGNSA. The CDR3 runs to 15 residues.

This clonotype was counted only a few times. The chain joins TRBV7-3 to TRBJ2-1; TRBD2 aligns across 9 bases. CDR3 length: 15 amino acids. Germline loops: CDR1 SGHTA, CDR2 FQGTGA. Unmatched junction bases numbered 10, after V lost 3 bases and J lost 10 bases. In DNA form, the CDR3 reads TGTGCCAGCAGCTTCCCGGGTAGCGGGAGCCCCGAGCAGTTCTTC. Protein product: CASSFPGSGSPEQFF. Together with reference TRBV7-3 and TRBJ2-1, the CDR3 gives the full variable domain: GAGVSQTPSNKVTEKGKYVELRCDPISGHTALYWYRQSLGQGPEFLIYFQGTGAADDSGLPNDRFFAVRPEGSVSTLKIQRTERGDSAVYLCASSFPGSGSPEQFFGPGTRLTVL.